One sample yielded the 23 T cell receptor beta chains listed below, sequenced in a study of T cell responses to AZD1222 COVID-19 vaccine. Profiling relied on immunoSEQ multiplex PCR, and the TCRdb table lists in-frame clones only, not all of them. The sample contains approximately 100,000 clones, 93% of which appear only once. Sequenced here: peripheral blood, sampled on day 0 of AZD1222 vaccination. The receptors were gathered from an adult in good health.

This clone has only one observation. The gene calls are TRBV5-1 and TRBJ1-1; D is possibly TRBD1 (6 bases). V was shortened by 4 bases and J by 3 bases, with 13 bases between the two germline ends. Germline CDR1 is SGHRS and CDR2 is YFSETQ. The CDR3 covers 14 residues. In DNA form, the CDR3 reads TGCGCCAGCAGCGGCCAGGGGCGCGACACTGAAGCTTTCTTT. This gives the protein CASSGQGRDTEAFF.

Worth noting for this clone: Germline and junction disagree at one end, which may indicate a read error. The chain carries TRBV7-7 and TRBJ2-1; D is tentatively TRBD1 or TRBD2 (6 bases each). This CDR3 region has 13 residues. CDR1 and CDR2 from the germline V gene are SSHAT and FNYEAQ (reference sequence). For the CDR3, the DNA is TGTGCTAGCAGCTTAGGGGGGAAGGATGAGCAGTTCTTC. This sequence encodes CASSLGGKDEQFF.

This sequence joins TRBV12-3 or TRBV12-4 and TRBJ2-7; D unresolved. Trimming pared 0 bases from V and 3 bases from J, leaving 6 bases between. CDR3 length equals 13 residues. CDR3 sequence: CASSLAHRYEQYF. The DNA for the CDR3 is TGTGCCAGCAGTTTAGCACACCGCTACGAGCAGTACTTC.

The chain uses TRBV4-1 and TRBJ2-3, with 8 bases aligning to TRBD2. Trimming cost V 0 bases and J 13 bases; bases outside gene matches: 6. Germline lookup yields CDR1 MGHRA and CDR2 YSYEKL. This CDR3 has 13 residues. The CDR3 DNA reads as TGCGCCAGCAGCCAAGATACGGCGGGGGGCGAGTATTTT. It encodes CASSQDTAGGEYF.

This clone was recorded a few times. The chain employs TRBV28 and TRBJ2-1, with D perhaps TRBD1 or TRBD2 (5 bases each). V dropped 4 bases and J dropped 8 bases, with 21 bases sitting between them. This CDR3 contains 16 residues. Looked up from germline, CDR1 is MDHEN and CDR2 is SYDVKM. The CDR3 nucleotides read TGTGCCAGCAGTTCCCCACGGGACCAAGGGAAGGATGAGCAGTTCTTC. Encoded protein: CASSSPRDQGKDEQFF. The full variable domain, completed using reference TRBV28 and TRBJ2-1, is DVKVTQSSRYLVKRTGEKVFLECVQDMDHENMFWYRQDPGLGLRLIYFSYDVKMKEKGDIPEGYSVSREKKERFSLILESASTNQTSMYLCASSSPRDQGKDEQFFGPGTRLTVL.

The chain's CDR3 is CASSLLKSINYGYTF. For the CDR3, the DNA is TGTGCCAGCAGCTTACTTAAGTCGATAAACTATGGCTACACCTTC. The chain links TRBV11-2 to TRBJ1-2; D ambiguous. V shed 2 bases and J shed 2 bases, with 12 bases lying between them. Per germline, CDR1 SGHAT and CDR2 FQNNGV. CDR3 length: 15 residues.

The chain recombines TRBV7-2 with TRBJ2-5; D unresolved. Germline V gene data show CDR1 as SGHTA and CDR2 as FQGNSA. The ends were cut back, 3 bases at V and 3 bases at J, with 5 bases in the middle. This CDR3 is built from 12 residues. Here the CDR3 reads CASSFYKETQYF. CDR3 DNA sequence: TGTGCCAGCAGCTTCTATAAAGAGACCCAGTACTTC.

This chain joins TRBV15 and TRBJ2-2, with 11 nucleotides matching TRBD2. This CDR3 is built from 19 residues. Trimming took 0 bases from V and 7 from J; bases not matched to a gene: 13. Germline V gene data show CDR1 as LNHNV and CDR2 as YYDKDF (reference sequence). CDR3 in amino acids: CATSRDQPSSGRIGGELFF. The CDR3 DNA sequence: TGTGCCACCAGCAGAGATCAGCCCTCTAGCGGGAGGATTGGCGGGGAGCTGTTTTTT.

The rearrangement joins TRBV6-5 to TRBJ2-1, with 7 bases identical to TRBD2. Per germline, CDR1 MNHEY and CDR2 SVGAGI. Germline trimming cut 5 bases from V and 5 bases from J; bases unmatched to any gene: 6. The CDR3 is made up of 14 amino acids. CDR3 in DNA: TGTGCCAGCAGTACCGGACTAGGCAACAATGAGCAGTTCTTC. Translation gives CASSTGLGNNEQFF.

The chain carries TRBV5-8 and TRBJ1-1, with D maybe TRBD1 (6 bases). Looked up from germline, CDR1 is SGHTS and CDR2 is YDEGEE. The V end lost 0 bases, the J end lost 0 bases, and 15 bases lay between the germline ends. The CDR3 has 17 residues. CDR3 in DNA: TGTGCCAGCAGCTTGGGTTATGTGAGGGGGATGAACACTGAAGCTTTCTTT. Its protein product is CASSLGYVRGMNTEAFF.

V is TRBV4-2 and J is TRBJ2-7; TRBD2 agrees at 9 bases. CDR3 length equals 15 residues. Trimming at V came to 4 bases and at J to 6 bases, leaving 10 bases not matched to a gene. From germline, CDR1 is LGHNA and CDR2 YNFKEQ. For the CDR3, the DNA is TGTGCCAGCAGCCTTGGTAGTAGCGGGAGTCCCGAGCAGTACTTC. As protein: CASSLGSSGSPEQYF.

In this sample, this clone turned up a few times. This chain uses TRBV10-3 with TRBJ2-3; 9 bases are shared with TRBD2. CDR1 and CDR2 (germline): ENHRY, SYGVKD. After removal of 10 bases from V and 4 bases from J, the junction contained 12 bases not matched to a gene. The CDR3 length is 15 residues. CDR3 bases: TGTGCCACCCAGGACGGGGTAGCGGGGGCAGATACGCAGTATTTT. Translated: CATQDGVAGADTQYF.

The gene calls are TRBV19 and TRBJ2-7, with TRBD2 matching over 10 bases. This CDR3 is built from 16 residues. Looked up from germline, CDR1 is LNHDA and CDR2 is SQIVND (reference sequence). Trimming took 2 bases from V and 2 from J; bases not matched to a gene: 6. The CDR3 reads CASSIITSGTPYEQYF. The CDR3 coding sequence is TGTGCCAGTAGTATAATTACTAGCGGGACCCCCTACGAGCAGTACTTC.

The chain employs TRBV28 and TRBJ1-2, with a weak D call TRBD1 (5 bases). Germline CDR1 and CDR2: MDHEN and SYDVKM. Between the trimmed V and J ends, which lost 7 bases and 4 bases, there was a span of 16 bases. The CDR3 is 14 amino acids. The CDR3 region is CASTLAGEGYGYTF. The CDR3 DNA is TGTGCCAGCACCCTTGCGGGGGAGGGCTATGGCTACACCTTC.

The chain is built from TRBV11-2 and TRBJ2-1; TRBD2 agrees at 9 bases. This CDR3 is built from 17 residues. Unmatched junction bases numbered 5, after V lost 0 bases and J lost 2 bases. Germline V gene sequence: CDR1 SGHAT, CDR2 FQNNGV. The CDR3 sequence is CASSLDFAGGPYNEQFF. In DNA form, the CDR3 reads TGTGCCAGCAGCTTAGATTTCGCGGGAGGGCCCTACAATGAGCAGTTCTTC.

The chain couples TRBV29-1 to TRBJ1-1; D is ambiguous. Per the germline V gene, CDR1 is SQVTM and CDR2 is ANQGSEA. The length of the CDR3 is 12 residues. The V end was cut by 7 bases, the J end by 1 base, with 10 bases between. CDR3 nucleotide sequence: TGCAGCGGGAGGGATCCGAACACTGAAGCTTTCTTT. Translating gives CSGRDPNTEAFF.

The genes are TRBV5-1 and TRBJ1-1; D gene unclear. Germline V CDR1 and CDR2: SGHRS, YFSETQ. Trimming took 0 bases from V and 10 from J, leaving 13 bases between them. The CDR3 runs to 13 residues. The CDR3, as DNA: TGCGCCAGCAGCTTGGTAGAGGGAGTAACAGCTTTCTTT. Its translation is CASSLVEGVTAFF.

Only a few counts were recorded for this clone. The CDR3 reads CASSYTENQPQHF. As DNA, the CDR3 is TGTGCCAGCAGTTATACCGAGAATCAGCCCCAGCATTTT. This chain links TRBV6-2 or TRBV6-3 with TRBJ1-5; no clear D gene. Germline V CDR1 and CDR2: MNHEY, SVGEGT. The V gene lost 3 bases and the J gene lost 4 bases, with 7 bases spanning the gap. CDR3 size: 13 residues.

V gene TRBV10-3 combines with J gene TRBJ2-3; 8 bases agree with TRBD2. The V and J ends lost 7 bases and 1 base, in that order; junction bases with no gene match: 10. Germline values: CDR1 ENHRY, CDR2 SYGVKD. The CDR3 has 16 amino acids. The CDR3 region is CAIKASAGEGTDTQYF. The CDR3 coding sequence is TGTGCCATCAAGGCTTCAGCGGGAGAGGGCACAGATACGCAGTATTTT.

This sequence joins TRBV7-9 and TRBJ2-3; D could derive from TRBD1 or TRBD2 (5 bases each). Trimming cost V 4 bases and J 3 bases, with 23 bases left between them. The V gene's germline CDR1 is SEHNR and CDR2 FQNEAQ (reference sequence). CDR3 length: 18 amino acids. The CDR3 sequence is CASSSHLGRPRQTDTQYF. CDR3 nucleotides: TGTGCCAGCAGCTCCCACTTGGGACGTCCCCGGCAGACAGATACGCAGTATTTT.

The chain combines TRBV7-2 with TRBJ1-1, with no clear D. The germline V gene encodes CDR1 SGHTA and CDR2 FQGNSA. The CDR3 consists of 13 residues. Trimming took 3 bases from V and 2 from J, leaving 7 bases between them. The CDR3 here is CASSLGFNTEAFF. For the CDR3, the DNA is TGTGCCAGCAGCTTGGGCTTTAACACTGAAGCTTTCTTT.

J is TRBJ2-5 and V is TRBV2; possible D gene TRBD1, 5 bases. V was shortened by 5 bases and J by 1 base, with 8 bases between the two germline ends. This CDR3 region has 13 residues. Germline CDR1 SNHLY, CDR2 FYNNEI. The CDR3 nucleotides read TGTGCCAGCAGTACCGACAGCCAAGAGACCCAGTACTTC. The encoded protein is CASSTDSQETQYF.

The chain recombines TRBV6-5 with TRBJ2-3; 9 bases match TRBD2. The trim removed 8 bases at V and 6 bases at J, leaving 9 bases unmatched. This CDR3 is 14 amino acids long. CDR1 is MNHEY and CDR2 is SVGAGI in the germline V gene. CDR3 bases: TGTGCCAGCGGTAGGGGACTAGCATGGGATACGCAGTATTTT. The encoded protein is CASGRGLAWDTQYF.